The T cell receptor beta chain under discussion was sequenced for a study of cytomegalovirus exposure and HLA in healthy donors. The CDR3 runs to 13 residues. V shed 5 bases and J shed 0 bases, with 7 bases lying between them. Germline CDR1 is SEHNR and CDR2 is FQNEAQ (reference sequence). Overall study results and limits: Upon later analysis, TCR association rates were observed to vary by HLA locus, being highest for DRB1 and lowest for HLA-C. As a later analysis showed, several of the most significant clusters appeared to be linked to common viral pathogens. In terms of immune exposure information, only CMV serostatus was available.

This clone was counted between two and nine times. What it binds is not known. The study ran its PCR with 60 Vbeta and 13 Jbeta primers. Clones were read by immunoSEQ multiplex PCR, and TCRdb kept only the in-frame ones, dropping some. Of tens of thousands of clones listed, around 68% are singletons. This receptor was obtained from a woman aged 30 to 39 in good health and CMV-seronegative. Material: PBMCs. The rearrangement links TRBV7-9 to TRBJ1-1; D not certain. For the CDR3, the DNA is TGTGCCAGCAGCCGTGTCCTGAACACTGAAGCTTTCTTT. Translated, it gives CASSRVLNTEAFF.